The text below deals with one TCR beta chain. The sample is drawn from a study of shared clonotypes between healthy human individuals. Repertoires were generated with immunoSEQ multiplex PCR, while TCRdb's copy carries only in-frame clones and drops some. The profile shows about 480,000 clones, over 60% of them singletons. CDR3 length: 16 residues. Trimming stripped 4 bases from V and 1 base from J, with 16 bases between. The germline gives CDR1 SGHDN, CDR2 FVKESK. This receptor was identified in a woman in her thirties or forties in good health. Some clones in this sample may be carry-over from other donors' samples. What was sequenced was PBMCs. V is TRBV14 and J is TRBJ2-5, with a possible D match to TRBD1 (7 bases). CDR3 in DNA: TGTGCCAGCAGCCCAGGGGGGACAGCGCTCCAAGAGACCCAGTACTTC. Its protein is CASSPGGTALQETQYF.